This T cell receptor beta chain was found in a study of shared clonotypes between healthy human individuals. In the case of this clone: Its antigen remains unidentified.

Notes on the study in general: The authors expected sequencing depth to affect clonotype sharing among donors. The sampled material consisted only of blood, and tissue repertoires are likely to differ.

CDR1 is SGHKS, CDR2 YYEKEE, per germline (reference sequence). The CDR3 has 16 residues. Unmatched junction bases numbered 7, after V lost 1 base and J lost 4 bases. Genomic DNA of each subset was evenly split across several immunoSEQ plates. Profiled with immunoSEQ multiplex PCR; TCRdb holds only in-frame clones, not every one. The sample has roughly 1 million clones; 78% are singletons. The source material was memory CD4+ T cells from PBMCs. Subset defined: CD45RA-negative fraction. The TCR was taken from a man aged 18 to 30 in good health. Some clones in this sample may be carry-over from other donors' samples. This chain joins TRBV5-5 and TRBJ2-3, with 9 bases identical to TRBD1. Here the CDR3 reads CASSLRTGAGADTQYF. Written as DNA, the CDR3 is TGTGCCAGCAGCTTGCGGACAGGGGCCGGCGCAGATACGCAGTATTTT.